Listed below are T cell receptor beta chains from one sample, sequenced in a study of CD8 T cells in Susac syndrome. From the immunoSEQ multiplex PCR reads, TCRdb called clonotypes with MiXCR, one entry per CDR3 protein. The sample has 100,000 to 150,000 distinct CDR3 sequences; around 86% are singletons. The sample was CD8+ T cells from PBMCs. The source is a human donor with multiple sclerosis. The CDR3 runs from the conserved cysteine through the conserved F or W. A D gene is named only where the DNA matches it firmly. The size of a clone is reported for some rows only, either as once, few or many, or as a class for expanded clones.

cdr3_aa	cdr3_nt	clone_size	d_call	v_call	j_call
CASSLIRDTEAFF	TGTGCCAGCAGTTTGATCCGGGACACTGAAGCTTTCTTT	NA	NA	TRBV28	TRBJ1-1
CASSEVAGEHEQYF	TGTGCCAGCAGTGAGGTGGCAGGGGAACACGAGCAGTACTTC	NA	NA	TRBV2	TRBJ2-7
CAWSPVAGSGTTDTQYF	TGTGCCTGGAGCCCAGTGGCGGGTAGCGGGACCACAGATACGCAGTATTTT	NA	TRBD2	TRBV30	TRBJ2-3
CSVGPGTENIQYF	TGCAGCGTTGGTCCCGGGACAGAAAACATTCAGTACTTC	NA	TRBD1	TRBV29-1	TRBJ2-4
CASSPLISSSYEQYF	TGTGCCAGCAGCCCACTCATTAGCAGCTCCTACGAGCAGTACTTC	NA	NA	TRBV7-9	TRBJ2-7
CATSLNFGDGYTF	TGTGCCACCAGCCTCAACTTCGGGGACGGCTACACCTTC	NA	NA	TRBV15	TRBJ1-2
CASSLGFSVGGQETQYF	TGTGCCAGCAGCTTAGGATTCTCGGTTGGCGGACAAGAGACCCAGTACTTC	once	NA	TRBV11-2	TRBJ2-5
CASSSHLTRGANQPQHF	TGTGCCAGCAGCTCCCACTTAACGCGGGGGGCGAATCAGCCCCAGCATTTT	NA	NA	TRBV6-1	TRBJ1-5
CASSLYALNTEAFF	TGTGCCAGCAGTTTATACGCCTTGAACACTGAAGCTTTCTTT	NA	NA	TRBV27	TRBJ1-1
CASSISGRPSTDTQYF	TGTGCCAGTAGTATCTCGGGCAGGCCTAGCACAGATACGCAGTATTTT	NA	NA	TRBV19	TRBJ2-3
CASSYSERQETQYF	TGTGCCAGCAGTTATTCAGAGCGTCAAGAGACCCAGTACTTC	NA	NA	TRBV25-1	TRBJ2-5
CASSFLTGELFF	TGTGCCAGCAGCTTCCTCACCGGGGAGCTGTTTTTT	few	NA	TRBV7-2	TRBJ2-2
CASSIRTGATSSTDTQYF	TGTGCCAGTAGTATCCGGACAGGGGCCACCTCTAGCACAGATACGCAGTATTTT	NA	TRBD1	TRBV19	TRBJ2-3
CASSLSEPNTEAFF	TGTGCCAGCAGTTTATCGGAGCCGAACACTGAAGCTTTCTTT	NA	NA	TRBV27	TRBJ1-1
CASSRASSNQPQHF	TGTGCCAGCAGCCGGGCGTCTAGCAATCAGCCCCAGCATTTT	once	NA	TRBV16	TRBJ1-5
CASNSDRKIYNEQFF	TGCGCCAGCAACTCCGACAGGAAGATCTACAATGAGCAGTTCTTC	NA	NA	TRBV5-1	TRBJ2-1
CASRNRLGTNTEAFF	TGTGCCAGCAGGAACCGTCTGGGGACGAACACTGAAGCTTTCTTT	NA	NA	TRBV28	TRBJ1-1
CASRTHPRPAKGDTDTQYF	TGTGCCAGCAGAACCCACCCTCGACCCGCCAAGGGGGACACAGATACGCAGTATTTT	NA	NA	TRBV6-1	TRBJ2-3
CASSPHTGELFF	TGTGCCAGCAGTCCGCACACCGGGGAGCTGTTTTTT	NA	NA	TRBV6-5	TRBJ2-2
CASRARGQETQYF	TGTGCCAGCAGGGCCCGGGGCCAAGAGACCCAGTACTTC	NA	NA	TRBV2	TRBJ2-5
CASSQGNRGDEQFF	TGTGCCAGCAGTCAAGGCAACAGGGGAGATGAGCAGTTCTTC	NA	TRBD1	TRBV12-3/TRBV12-4	TRBJ2-1
CASLNTEAFF	TGTGCCAGCTTGAACACTGAAGCTTTCTTT	NA	NA	TRBV2	TRBJ1-1
CSVRTGVEAFF	TGCAGCGTCCGGACAGGCGTTGAAGCTTTCTTT	NA	TRBD1	TRBV29-1	TRBJ1-1
CASSQNIPAVGNEQFF	TGCGCCAGCAGCCAAAACATCCCGGCAGTCGGCAATGAGCAGTTCTTC	NA	NA	TRBV4-1	TRBJ2-1
CASSYLQGGDTEAFF	TGTGCCAGCAGTTACCTCCAGGGTGGGGACACTGAAGCTTTCTTT	few	NA	TRBV6-5	TRBJ1-1
CASSGRGQGYQETQYF	TGTGCCAGCAGTGGTAGGGGGCAGGGGTACCAAGAGACCCAGTACTTC	NA	TRBD1	TRBV25-1	TRBJ2-5
CASSLGGGSMEAEAFF	TGTGCCAGCAGCTTGGGAGGGGGAAGCATGGAGGCTGAAGCTTTCTTT	NA	NA	TRBV7-9	TRBJ1-1
CSARDQTSGRAESYNEQFF	TGCAGTGCTAGAGATCAGACTAGCGGGAGGGCCGAATCCTACAATGAGCAGTTCTTC	NA	TRBD2	TRBV20-1	TRBJ2-1
CASRVYGLAGVQGDTQYF	TGTGCCAGCAGAGTCTACGGACTAGCGGGAGTACAGGGAGATACGCAGTATTTT	NA	TRBD2	TRBV27	TRBJ2-3
CSATSSRTGEQYF	TGCAGTGCTACATCATCCCGGACAGGCGAGCAGTACTTC	NA	TRBD1	TRBV20-1	TRBJ2-7
CASSHSIKPRDRVGEKLFF	TGTGCCAGCAGCCACTCCATAAAACCCCGGGACAGGGTTGGTGAAAAACTGTTTTTT	once	TRBD1	TRBV12-3/TRBV12-4	TRBJ1-4
CTSRMVRCAQSRANVLTF	TGCACCAGCAGGATGGTACGTTGTGCACAAAGTCGGGCCAACGTCCTGACTTTC	NA	NA	TRBV1	TRBJ2-6
CASSYRDRGYGSTDTQYF	TGTGCCAGCAGTTACCGGGACAGGGGGTACGGTAGCACAGATACGCAGTATTTT	NA	TRBD1	TRBV27	TRBJ2-3
CASSQPTSKLYEQFF	TGCGCCAGCAGCCAACCGACTAGTAAGCTTTATGAGCAGTTCTTC	NA	NA	TRBV4-1	TRBJ2-1
CAISESNRERRAFF	TGTGCCATCAGTGAGTCGAACAGGGAACGCCGAGCTTTCTTT	NA	NA	TRBV10-3	TRBJ1-1
CASSQCPPLYTEAFF	TGCGCCAGCAGTCAATGCCCACCCCTTTACACTGAAGCTTTCTTT	NA	NA	TRBV23-1	TRBJ1-1
CASSLFEGARSIYEQYF	TGTGCCAGCAGCTTGTTCGAGGGGGCCAGATCTATCTACGAGCAGTACTTC	NA	TRBD1	TRBV5-4	TRBJ2-7
CASSTHSGRANEQFF	TGTGCCAGTAGTACCCATAGCGGGAGGGCCAATGAGCAGTTCTTC	NA	TRBD2	TRBV19	TRBJ2-1
CASSEGESGATEVFF	TGTGCCAGCAGTGAAGGAGAATCTGGGGCCACTGAAGTTTTCTTT	NA	NA	TRBV2	TRBJ1-1
CASSIGGSQPQHF	TGTGCCAGTAGTATAGGGGGTAGTCAGCCCCAGCATTTT	NA	NA	TRBV19	TRBJ1-5
CASSLADGRSMNTEAFF	TGTGCCAGCAGCTTAGCAGACGGGAGATCCATGAACACTGAAGCTTTCTTT	NA	NA	TRBV7-9	TRBJ1-1
CATSVLTGQGIYEQYF	TGTGCCACCAGTGTCCTGACGGGACAGGGGATTTACGAGCAGTACTTC	NA	TRBD1	TRBV24-1	TRBJ2-7
CASSSGAYNEQFF	TGTGCCAGCAGCTCTGGCGCCTACAATGAGCAGTTCTTC	NA	NA	TRBV13	TRBJ2-1
CSARDRWGGEENTEAFF	TGCAGTGCTAGAGATCGGTGGGGGGGGGAGGAGAACACTGAAGCTTTCTTT	NA	NA	TRBV20-1	TRBJ1-1
CATSDRGGQNTGELFF	TGTGCCACCAGTGACCGCGGAGGGCAGAACACCGGGGAGCTGTTTTTT	few	NA	TRBV24-1	TRBJ2-2
CSAFDRYTEAFF	TGCAGTGCTTTCGACAGGTACACTGAAGCTTTCTTT	NA	NA	TRBV20-1	TRBJ1-1
CASSGAGSRNYNEQFF	TGTGCCAGCAGTGGGGCGGGAAGCCGTAACTACAATGAGCAGTTCTTC	NA	NA	TRBV2	TRBJ2-1
CAWSVQWASLGYTF	TGTGCCTGGAGTGTACAATGGGCCAGTCTAGGCTACACCTTC	NA	NA	TRBV30	TRBJ1-2
CATSEYGDEQFF	TGTGCCACCAGTGAATATGGAGATGAGCAGTTCTTC	NA	NA	TRBV24-1	TRBJ2-1
CAISVGGRAADTQYF	TGTGCCATCAGTGTGGGCGGGAGGGCCGCAGATACGCAGTATTTT	NA	TRBD2	TRBV10-3	TRBJ2-3
CAISDGGRPDTQYF	TGTGCCATCAGTGACGGGGGGCGCCCAGATACGCAGTATTTT	NA	NA	TRBV10-3	TRBJ2-3
CASSSLGGDTQYF	TGTGCCAGCAGTTCCCTGGGGGGGGATACGCAGTATTTT	NA	TRBD2	TRBV27	TRBJ2-3
CASSVRLADNEQFF	TGTGCCAGCAGCGTTCGTCTAGCGGACAATGAGCAGTTCTTC	few	TRBD2	TRBV9	TRBJ2-1